This T cell receptor beta chain was identified in a study of CD8 T cells in ankylosing spondylitis. Comments on this clonotype: What it recognizes is unknown.

The study's findings and limits: Peripheral blood samples showed relatively rare disease-linked clones, and these clones were CD8+.

CDR3 size: 15 residues. From germline, CDR1 is SGHDT and CDR2 YYEEEE. Trimming took 0 bases from V and 1 from J, leaving 10 bases between them. From the 5' RACE reads, TCRdb called clonotypes with MiXCR, one entry per CDR3 protein. The table has 200,000 to 300,000 distinct CDR3 sequences, roughly 32% seen once; the top ten hold about 4.2%. V is TRBV5-6 and J is TRBJ1-1; D remains unclear. The sequenced sample was blood, either unsorted or a sorted T cell fraction (not recorded which). The sequence derives from a male donor with ankylosing spondylitis or in good health (not recorded which). CDR3 sequence (DNA): TGTGCCAGCAGCTTGGCCTCGGCGGCGAACACTGAAGCTTTCTTT. Translation gives CASSLASAANTEAFF.